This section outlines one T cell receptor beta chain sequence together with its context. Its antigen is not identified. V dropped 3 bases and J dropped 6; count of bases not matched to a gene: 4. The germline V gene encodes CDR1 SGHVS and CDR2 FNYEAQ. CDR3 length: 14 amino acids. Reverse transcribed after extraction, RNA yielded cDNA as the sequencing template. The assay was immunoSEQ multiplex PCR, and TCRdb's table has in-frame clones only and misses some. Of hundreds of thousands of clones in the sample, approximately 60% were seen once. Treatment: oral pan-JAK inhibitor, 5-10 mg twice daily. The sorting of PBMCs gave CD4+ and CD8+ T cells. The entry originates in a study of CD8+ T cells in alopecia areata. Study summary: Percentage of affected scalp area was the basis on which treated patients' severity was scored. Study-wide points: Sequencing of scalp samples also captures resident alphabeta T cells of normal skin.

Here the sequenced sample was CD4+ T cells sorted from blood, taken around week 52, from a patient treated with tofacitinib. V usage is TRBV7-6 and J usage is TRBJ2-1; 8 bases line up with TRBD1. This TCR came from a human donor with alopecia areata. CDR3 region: CASSLPGQVNEQFF. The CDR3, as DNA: TGTGCCAGCAGCTTGCCGGGACAGGTCAATGAGCAGTTCTTC.